The present entry profiles one T cell receptor (beta chain) with its context. Its antigen is unidentified. The 5'RACE method, run with constant-segment primers, produced TCR alpha and TCR beta cDNA libraries (carrying sample barcodes and UMIs). A single record per CDR3 protein comes from TCRdb applying MiXCR to the 5' RACE reads. This table has 250,000 to 400,000 distinct CDR3 sequences, around 15% appearing once. The CDR3 runs 16 residues. Trimming cost V 2 bases and J 5 bases, with 19 bases left between them. Germline CDR1 and CDR2: SGHVS and FQNEAQ. This sample is part of a study of T-cell memory formation after mild COVID-19. The study, taken as a whole, reports: Cross-reactive memory apparently joined, as some responding clones appeared in pre-infection memory. Second-wave clones peaking on day 37 lacked confirmed SARS-CoV-2 specificity. CM and EM subsets held most contracting CD4+ clones; EMRA held CD8+ ones.

Source material: PBMCs or a T cell subset sorted from them (not recorded which). The genes are TRBV7-8 and TRBJ2-7; D possibly uses TRBD1 or TRBD2 (5 bases each). The source of this sequence is a man between 18 and 35 years old who had mild COVID-19 (a few samples of this study predate the infection). Cell type and time point are not known. The CDR3 sequence: CASSLPQEGPGNEQYV. CDR3 sequence (DNA): TGTGCCAGCAGCTTACCGCAAGAGGGGCCTGGGAACGAGCAGTACGTC.